Following are 2 T cell receptor beta chains from one sample sequenced in a study of CD4 T cells in relation to SARS-CoV-2 and coronaviruses. This table comes from immunoSEQ multiplex PCR, and its TCRdb copy is limited to in-frame clones, with some not included. The sample has 38,000 or so clones; approximately 83% are singletons. Antigens for these TCRs are unknown. The sequencing sample was made of naive CD4+ T cells from PBMCs, cultured in vitro. Subset of the sample: naive CD4+ T cells isolated by negative enrichment. Receptor source: an adult with COVID-19.

The rearrangement uses TRBV6-1 and TRBJ1-6; unclear D gene. The CDR3 sequence is 14 residues long. CDR1 MNHNS and CDR2 SASEGT come from the germline V gene. Trimming took 1 base from V and 7 from J, leaving 8 bases between them. The CDR3 DNA is TGTGCCAGCAGTGAAGTTCAGCTAAATTCACCCCTCCACTTT. It codes for CASSEVQLNSPLHF.

The V gene is TRBV5-6, the J gene TRBJ1-3, with unresolved D. CDR1 SGHDT and CDR2 YYEEEE come from the germline V gene. The CDR3 extends over 17 amino acids. V lost 4 bases, J lost 4 bases, and 21 bases lay in between. CDR3 bases: TGTGCCAGCAGCAGGGCAGCCCTAGGTTTGTCGGGAAACACCATATATTTT. Translation gives CASSRAALGLSGNTIYF.